The clone carrying this T cell receptor (beta chain) turned up a few times. These data belong to a study of blood T cells in healthy people across ages. Samples each had at least 5 micrograms of total RNA extracted. The use of a sample-barcoded 5' primer and a J-beta primer mix characterized a second PCR of roughly 6 to 11 cycles. A template-switch adaptor that had 12 random nucleotides put a tag on each cDNA molecule. TCRdb reanalysed the 5' RACE reads using MiXCR and keeps one entry per CDR3 protein. The data contain 750,000 or so distinct CDR3 sequences, 25% of them singletons. The CDR3 totals 17 residues. Germline CDR1 WNHNN, CDR2 SYGVQD (reference sequence). V lost 0 bases and J 3 bases, leaving 16 bases between the germline ends. This sample also appeared in a second study, on T cells of mothers and their children. That paper notes: Each donor was one of three healthy Caucasian mothers or one of their six children.

The sample was blood. The V call is TRBV10-1, the J call TRBJ2-3, with D possibly being TRBD2 (6 bases). The sequence came from a boy younger than 18 in good health. In nucleotides, the CDR3 is TGCGCCAGCAGTGAGTCGGTGATAGGCGGGAAAACAGATACGCAGTATTTT. Residues: CASSESVIGGKTDTQYF.